A selection of T cell receptor beta chains follows, all from one sample in a study of shared clonotypes between healthy human individuals. Produced via immunoSEQ multiplex PCR; TCRdb's table is partial and in-frame only. This sample yields about 590,000 clones, of which less than 97% are seen a single time; less than 0.13% belongs to the top ten. Source material: naive CD8+ T cells sorted from blood. The receptor set was obtained from a woman in her 30s in good health. CDR3s include the opening cysteine and the closing phenylalanine or tryptophan. The D gene is left open where the match is weak.

j_gene	d_gene	v_gene	CDR3aa	CDR3nt
TRBJ2-3	TRBD2	TRBV11-2	CASSFATSDTDTQYF	TGTGCCAGCAGCTTTGCCACTAGCGACACAGATACGCAGTATTTT
TRBJ2-2	TRBD2	TRBV2	CASSERGTSGVLTGELFF	TGTGCCAGCAGTGAACGCGGGACTAGCGGAGTACTCACCGGGGAGCTGTTTTTT
TRBJ2-7	NA	TRBV1	CTSSRGPSSEQYF	TGCACCAGCAGCCGCGGGCCTTCCTCCGAGCAGTACTTC
TRBJ2-7	NA	TRBV7-8	CASSLALARKEVEQYF	TGTGCCAGCAGCTTAGCGTTGGCCCGAAAGGAGGTCGAGCAGTACTTC
TRBJ2-7	NA	TRBV9	CASSAQTRNYEQYF	TGTGCCAGCAGCGCTCAAACTAGGAACTACGAGCAGTACTTC
TRBJ2-5	TRBD2	TRBV6-5	CASRNLAGGPETQYF	TGTGCCAGCAGAAATCTAGCGGGAGGGCCGGAGACCCAGTACTTC
TRBJ2-5	TRBD2	TRBV25-1	CASSEYPRGSIVETQYF	TGTGCCAGCAGTGAATACCCTCGCGGGAGCATCGTAGAGACCCAGTACTTC
TRBJ2-7	NA	TRBV2	CASSVWTNSYEQYF	TGTGCCAGCAGTGTCTGGACAAACTCCTACGAGCAGTACTTC
TRBJ1-1	NA	TRBV28	CASSFSPNTEAFF	TGTGCCAGCAGTTTCTCTCCGAACACTGAAGCTTTCTTT
TRBJ1-1	NA	TRBV7-8	CASSPENPTVYRDTEAFF	TGTGCCAGCAGCCCAGAAAACCCGACGGTCTATAGGGACACTGAAGCTTTCTTT
TRBJ1-1	NA	TRBV7-9	CASSPFGVTEAFF	TGTGCCAGCAGCCCATTTGGAGTAACTGAAGCTTTCTTT
TRBJ2-2	NA	TRBV5-4	CASRLRGVSNTGELFF	TGTGCCAGCAGGCTGCGGGGTGTCTCGAACACCGGGGAGCTGTTTTTT